This record looks at one TCR beta chain sequence and its context. Antigen specificity is unknown. The V gene end was trimmed by 2 bases and the J gene end by 4 bases; junction bases not matched to a gene: 4. Germline V lookup: CDR1 GTSNPN, CDR2 SVGIG (reference sequence). The CDR3 runs 13 residues. The data originate from a study of beta chain features in type 1 diabetes. Whole-study findings and limits: A closer apparent resemblance between naive, central memory and Treg TCRB repertoires was seen in patients than in healthy donors.

Every isolated RNA sample was fully reverse transcribed, so sequencing captured expressed TCRB transcripts. Measured with immunoSEQ multiplex PCR; TCRdb has only the in-frame clones, and not every one. The sample records roughly 400,000 clones, more than 12% being singletons. This sequence joins TRBV30 and TRBJ2-7; 8 nucleotides align to TRBD2. The source of this sequence is a woman under 30 in good health. Material for sequencing was naive CD4+ T cells from blood. CDR3 residues: CAWSTGLVYEQYF. The CDR3 DNA sequence: TGTGCCTGGAGTACGGGACTAGTATACGAGCAGTACTTC.